This TCR beta chain comes out of a study of beta chain features in type 1 diabetes. Study-level findings and limits: The question left open here concerned HLA type influencing TCRB rearrangement.

A few counts support this clone. Its antigen is undetermined. All of the isolated RNA was reverse transcribed, so expressed TCRB transcripts were sequenced. The protocol was immunoSEQ multiplex PCR, while the TCRdb copy is restricted to in-frame clones and leaves out a portion. In the table there are fewer than 650,000 clones, roughly 16% of which are singletons. This CDR3 comprises 14 residues. CDR1 and CDR2 from the germline V gene are MNHEY and SVGAGI. V was pared by 0 bases and J by 0 bases, with 5 bases between. This chain uses TRBV6-5 with TRBJ2-5, with D tentatively TRBD2 (5 bases). This sequence was found in a man aged 18 to 35 in good health. The sample comprised naive CD4+ T cells from blood. The CDR3 loop is CASSYSRDQETQYF. The CDR3 DNA is TGTGCCAGCAGTTACTCGAGGGACCAAGAGACCCAGTACTTC.